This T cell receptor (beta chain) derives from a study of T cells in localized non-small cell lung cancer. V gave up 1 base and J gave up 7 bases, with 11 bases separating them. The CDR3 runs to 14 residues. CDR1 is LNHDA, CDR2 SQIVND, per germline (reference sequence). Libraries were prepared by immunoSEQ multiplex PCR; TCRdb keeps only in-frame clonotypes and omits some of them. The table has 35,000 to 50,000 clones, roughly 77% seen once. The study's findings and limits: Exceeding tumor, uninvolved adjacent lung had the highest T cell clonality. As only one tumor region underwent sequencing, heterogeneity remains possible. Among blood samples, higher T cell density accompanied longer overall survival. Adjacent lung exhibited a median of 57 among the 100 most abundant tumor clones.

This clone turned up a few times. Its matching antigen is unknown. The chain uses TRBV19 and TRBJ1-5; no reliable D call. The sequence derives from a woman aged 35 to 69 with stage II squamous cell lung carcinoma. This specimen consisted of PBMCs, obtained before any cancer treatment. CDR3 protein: CASSIALNSQPQHF. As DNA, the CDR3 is TGTGCCAGTAGTATAGCCCTTAATTCCCAGCCCCAGCATTTT.